This TCR beta chain is drawn from a study of blood T cell repertoires in COVID-19. Background on the study: From T cells, B-cell-depleted T cells, or PBMCs came the material, which was cDNA or gDNA.

This CDR3 region has 12 residues. V lost 4 bases to trimming and J lost 6 bases, with 12 bases between them. Per germline, CDR1 GTSNPN and CDR2 SVGIG (reference sequence). The protocol was immunoSEQ multiplex PCR, while the TCRdb copy is restricted to in-frame clones and leaves out a portion. Found here are approximately 210,000 clones, roughly 78% of them singletons; the top ten hold 12%. The sequenced material came from peripheral blood. The chain employs TRBV30 and TRBJ1-2, with D perhaps TRBD1 (6 bases). The clonotype was recovered from a woman aged 40 to 49 with acute or convalescent COVID-19. The CDR3 here is CAWNYRENGYTF. In DNA, the CDR3 is TGTGCCTGGAATTACAGGGAAAATGGCTACACCTTC.